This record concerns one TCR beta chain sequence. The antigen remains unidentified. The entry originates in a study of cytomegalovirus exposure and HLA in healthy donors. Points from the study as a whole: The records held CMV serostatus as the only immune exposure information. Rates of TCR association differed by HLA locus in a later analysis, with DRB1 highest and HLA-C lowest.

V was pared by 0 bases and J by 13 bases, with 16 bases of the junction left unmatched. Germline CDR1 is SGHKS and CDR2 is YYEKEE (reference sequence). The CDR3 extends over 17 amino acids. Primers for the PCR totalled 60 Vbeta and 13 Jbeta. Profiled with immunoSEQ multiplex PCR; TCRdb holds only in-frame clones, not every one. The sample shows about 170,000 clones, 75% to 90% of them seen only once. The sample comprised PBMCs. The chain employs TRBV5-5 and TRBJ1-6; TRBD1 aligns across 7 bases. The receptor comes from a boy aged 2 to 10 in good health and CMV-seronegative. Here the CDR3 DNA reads TGTGCCAGCAGCTTGGCCCCTACAGGGGCTCCTCCACCCCCCCTCCACTTT. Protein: CASSLAPTGAPPPPLHF.